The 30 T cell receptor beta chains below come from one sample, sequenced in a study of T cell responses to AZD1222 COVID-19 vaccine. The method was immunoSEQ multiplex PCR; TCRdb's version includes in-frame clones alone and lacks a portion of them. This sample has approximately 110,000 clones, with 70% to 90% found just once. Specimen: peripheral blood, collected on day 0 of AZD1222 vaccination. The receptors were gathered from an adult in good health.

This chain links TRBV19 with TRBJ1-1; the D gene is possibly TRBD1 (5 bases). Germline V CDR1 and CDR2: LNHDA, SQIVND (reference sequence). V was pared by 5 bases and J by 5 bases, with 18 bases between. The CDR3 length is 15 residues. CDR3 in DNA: TGTGCCAGTAGTCTCTCGGGACTCTTGGGTACTGAAGCTTTCTTT. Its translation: CASSLSGLLGTEAFF. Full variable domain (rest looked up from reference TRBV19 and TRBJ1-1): DGGITQSPKYLFRKEGQNVTLSCEQNLNHDAMYWYRQDPGQGLRLIYYSQIVNDFQKGDIAEGYSVSREKKESFPLTVTSAQKNPTAFYLCASSLSGLLGTEAFFGQGTRLTVV.

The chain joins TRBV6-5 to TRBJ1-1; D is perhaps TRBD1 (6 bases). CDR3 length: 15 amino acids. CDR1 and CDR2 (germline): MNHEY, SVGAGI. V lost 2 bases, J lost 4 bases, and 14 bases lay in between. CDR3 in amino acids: CASSYLPRGATEAFF. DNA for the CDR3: TGTGCCAGCAGTTACCTTCCGAGGGGGGCCACTGAAGCTTTCTTT.

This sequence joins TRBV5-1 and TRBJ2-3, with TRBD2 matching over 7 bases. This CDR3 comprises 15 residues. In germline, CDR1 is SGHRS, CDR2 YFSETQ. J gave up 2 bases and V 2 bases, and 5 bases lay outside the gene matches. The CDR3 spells CASSLAAGATDTQYF. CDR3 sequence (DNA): TGCGCCAGCAGCTTAGCGGCGGGAGCCACAGATACGCAGTATTTT.

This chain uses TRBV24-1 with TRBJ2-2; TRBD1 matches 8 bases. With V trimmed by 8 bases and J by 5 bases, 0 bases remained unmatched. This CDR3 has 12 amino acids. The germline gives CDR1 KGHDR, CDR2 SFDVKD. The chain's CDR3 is CATNRGTGELFF. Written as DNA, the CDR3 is TGTGCCACCAACAGGGGGACCGGGGAGCTGTTTTTT.

In DNA form, the CDR3 reads TGCGCCAGCTCAGGGACAGGGGGTCGCTACGAGCAGTACTTC. It specifies CASSGTGGRYEQYF. The chain uses TRBV5-1 and TRBJ2-7; 11 bases map to TRBD1. The CDR3 length is 14 residues. From germline, CDR1 is SGHRS and CDR2 YFSETQ. Losses at the gene ends were 7 bases for V and 3 bases for J; bases not matched to a gene: 6.

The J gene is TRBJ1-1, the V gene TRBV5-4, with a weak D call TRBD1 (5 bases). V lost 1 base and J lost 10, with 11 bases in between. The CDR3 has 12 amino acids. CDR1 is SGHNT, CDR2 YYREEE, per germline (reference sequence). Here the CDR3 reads CASSLREGRAFF. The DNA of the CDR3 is TGTGCCAGCAGCTTGAGGGAGGGGAGAGCTTTCTTT.

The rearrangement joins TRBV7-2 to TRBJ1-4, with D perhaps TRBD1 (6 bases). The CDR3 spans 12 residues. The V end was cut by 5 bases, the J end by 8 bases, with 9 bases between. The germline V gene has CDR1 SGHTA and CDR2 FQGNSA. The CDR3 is CASSPQGEKLFF. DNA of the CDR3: TGTGCCAGCAGCCCCCAGGGGGAAAAACTGTTTTTT.

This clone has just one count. The CDR3 region has the DNA TGTGCCAGTAGCGGACAGCCAGAGACCCAGTACTTC. Residues: CASSGQPETQYF. This chain connects TRBV19 to TRBJ2-5; the D gene is possibly TRBD1 (6 bases). V was pared by 6 bases and J by 4 bases, with 9 bases between. Germline lookup yields CDR1 LNHDA and CDR2 SQIVND (reference sequence). The length of the CDR3 is 12 residues.

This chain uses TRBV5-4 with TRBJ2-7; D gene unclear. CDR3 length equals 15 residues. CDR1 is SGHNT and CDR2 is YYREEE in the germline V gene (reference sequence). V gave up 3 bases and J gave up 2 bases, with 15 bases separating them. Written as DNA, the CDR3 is TGTGCCAGCAGCTCCAATGGCAGGAGAACCTACGAGCAGTACGTC. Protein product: CASSSNGRRTYEQYV.

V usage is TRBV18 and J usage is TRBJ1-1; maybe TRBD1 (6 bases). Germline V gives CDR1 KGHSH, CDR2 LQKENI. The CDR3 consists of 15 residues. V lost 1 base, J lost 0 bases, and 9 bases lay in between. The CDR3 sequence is CASSPLRDMNTEAFF. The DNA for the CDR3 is TGTGCCAGCTCACCACTGAGGGACATGAACACTGAAGCTTTCTTT.

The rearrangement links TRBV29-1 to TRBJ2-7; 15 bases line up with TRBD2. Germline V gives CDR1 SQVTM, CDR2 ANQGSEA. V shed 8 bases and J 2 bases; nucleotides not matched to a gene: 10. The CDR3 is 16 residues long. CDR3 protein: CSPEGTSGRPTYEQYV. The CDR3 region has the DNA TGCAGCCCGGAGGGGACTAGCGGGAGGCCGACCTACGAGCAGTACGTC.

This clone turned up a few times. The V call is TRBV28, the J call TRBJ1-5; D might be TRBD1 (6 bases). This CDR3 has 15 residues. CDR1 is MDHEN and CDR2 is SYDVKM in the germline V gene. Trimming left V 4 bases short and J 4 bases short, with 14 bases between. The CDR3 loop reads CASSSTPTGNQPQHF. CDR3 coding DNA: TGTGCCAGCAGTTCGACCCCTACAGGGAATCAGCCCCAGCATTTT.

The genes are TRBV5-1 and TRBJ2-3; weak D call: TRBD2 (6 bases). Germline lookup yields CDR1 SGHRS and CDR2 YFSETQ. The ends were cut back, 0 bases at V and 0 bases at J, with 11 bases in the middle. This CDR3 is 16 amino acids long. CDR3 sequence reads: CASSLEAGRSTDTQYF. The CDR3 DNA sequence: TGCGCCAGCAGCTTGGAGGCAGGGAGGAGCACAGATACGCAGTATTTT.

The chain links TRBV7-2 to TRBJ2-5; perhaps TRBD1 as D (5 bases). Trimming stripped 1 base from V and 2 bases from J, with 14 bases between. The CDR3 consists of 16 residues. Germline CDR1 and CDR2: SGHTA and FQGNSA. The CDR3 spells CASSLEVGRTQETQYF. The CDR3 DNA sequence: TGTGCCAGCAGCTTAGAAGTGGGGCGGACACAAGAGACCCAGTACTTC.

The DNA for the CDR3 is TGTGCCAGCAGCTCAGGGGAGGGAGGCTACACCTTC. Amino acid sequence: CASSSGEGGYTF. The chain is built from TRBV13 and TRBJ1-2; possible D gene TRBD1, 6 bases. Germline loops: CDR1 PRHDT, CDR2 FYEKMQ (reference sequence). The CDR3 is 12 amino acids. V lost 4 bases and J 8 bases, leaving 11 bases between the germline ends.

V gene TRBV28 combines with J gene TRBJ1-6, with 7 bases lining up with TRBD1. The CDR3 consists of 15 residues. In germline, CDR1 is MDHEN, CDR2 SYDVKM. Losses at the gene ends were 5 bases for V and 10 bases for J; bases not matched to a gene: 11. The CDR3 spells CASSPTGSRVSPLHF. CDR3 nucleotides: TGTGCCAGCAGTCCGACAGGGTCGAGGGTATCACCCCTCCACTTT.

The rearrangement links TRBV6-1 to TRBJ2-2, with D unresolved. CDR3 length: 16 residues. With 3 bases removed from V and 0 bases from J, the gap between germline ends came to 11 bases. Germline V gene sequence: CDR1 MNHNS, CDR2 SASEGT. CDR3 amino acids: CASSDPRLANTGELFF. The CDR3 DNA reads TGTGCCAGCAGTGACCCCCGATTGGCGAACACCGGGGAGCTGTTTTTT.

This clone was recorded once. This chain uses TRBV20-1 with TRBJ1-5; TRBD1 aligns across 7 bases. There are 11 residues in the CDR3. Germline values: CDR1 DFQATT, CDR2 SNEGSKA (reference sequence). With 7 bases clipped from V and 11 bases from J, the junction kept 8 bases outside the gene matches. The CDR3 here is CSGSSGTAQHF. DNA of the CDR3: TGCAGTGGGTCGAGCGGGACAGCCCAGCATTTT.

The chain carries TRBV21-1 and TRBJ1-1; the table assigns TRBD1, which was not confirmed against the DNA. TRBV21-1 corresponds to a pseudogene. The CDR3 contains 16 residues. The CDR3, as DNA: TGTGCCAGCAGCAATCCCTACAGGGCATTGAACACTGAAGCTTTCTTT. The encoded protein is CASSNPYRALNTEAFF.

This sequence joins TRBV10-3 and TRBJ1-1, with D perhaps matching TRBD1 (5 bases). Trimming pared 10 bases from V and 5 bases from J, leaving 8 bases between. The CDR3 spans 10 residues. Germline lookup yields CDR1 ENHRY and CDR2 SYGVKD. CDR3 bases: TGTGCCACGGGGGGAACTGAAGCTTTCTTT. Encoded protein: CATGGTEAFF.

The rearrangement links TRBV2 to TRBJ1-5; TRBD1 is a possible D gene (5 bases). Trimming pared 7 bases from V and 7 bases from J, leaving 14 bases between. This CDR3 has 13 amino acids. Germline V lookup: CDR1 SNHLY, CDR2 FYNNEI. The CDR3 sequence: CASTIGGVQPQHF. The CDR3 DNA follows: TGTGCCAGCACTATCGGGGGGGTCCAGCCCCAGCATTTT.

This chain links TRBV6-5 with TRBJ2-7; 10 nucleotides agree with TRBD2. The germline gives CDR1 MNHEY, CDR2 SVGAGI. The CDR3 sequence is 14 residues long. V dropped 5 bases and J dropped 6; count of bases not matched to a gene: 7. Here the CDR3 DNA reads TGTGCCAGCAGTCGGCTAGCGGGAGTTTCCGAGCAGTACGTC. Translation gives CASSRLAGVSEQYV.

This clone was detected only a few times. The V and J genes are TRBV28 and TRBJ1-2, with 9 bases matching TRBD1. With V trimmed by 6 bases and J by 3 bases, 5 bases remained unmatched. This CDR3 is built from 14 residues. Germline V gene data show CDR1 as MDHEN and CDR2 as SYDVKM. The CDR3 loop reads CASSTGGNDYGYTF. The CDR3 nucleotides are TGTGCCAGCAGCACAGGGGGCAATGACTATGGCTACACCTTC.

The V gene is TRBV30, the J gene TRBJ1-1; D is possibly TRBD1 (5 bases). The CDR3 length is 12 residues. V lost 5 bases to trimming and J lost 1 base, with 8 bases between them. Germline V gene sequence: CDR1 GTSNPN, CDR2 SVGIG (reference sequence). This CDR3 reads CAWDRSNTEAFF. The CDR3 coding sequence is TGTGCCTGGGACAGATCGAACACTGAAGCTTTCTTT.

The CDR3 DNA reads TGTGCCAGCAGCCAAGAGATGGGACACCATAGCTCTGGAAACACCATATATTTT. Translating it yields CASSQEMGHHSSGNTIYF. The chain combines TRBV14 with TRBJ1-3, with D possibly matching TRBD1 (6 bases). CDR1 is SGHDN and CDR2 is FVKESK in the germline V gene. The CDR3 has 18 amino acids. V lost 0 bases, J lost 0 bases, and 15 bases lay in between.

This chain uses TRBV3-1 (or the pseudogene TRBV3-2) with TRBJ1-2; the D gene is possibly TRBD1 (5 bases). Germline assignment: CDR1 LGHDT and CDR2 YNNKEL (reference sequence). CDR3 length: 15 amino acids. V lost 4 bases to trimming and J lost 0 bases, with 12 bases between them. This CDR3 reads CASSPTWGTNYGYTF. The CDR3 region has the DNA TGTGCCAGCAGCCCTACGTGGGGCACTAACTATGGCTACACCTTC.

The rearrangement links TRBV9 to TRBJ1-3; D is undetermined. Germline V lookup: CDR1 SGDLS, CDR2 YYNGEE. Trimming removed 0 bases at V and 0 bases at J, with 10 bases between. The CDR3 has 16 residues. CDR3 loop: CASSVGARSSGNTIYF. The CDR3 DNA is TGTGCCAGCAGCGTAGGGGCCAGGAGCTCTGGAAACACCATATATTTT.

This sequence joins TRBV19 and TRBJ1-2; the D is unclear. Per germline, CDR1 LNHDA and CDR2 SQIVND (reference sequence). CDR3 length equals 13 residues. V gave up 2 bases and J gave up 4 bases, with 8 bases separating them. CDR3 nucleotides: TGTGCCAGTAGTATATCCCCTCTCTATGGCTACACCTTC. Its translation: CASSISPLYGYTF.

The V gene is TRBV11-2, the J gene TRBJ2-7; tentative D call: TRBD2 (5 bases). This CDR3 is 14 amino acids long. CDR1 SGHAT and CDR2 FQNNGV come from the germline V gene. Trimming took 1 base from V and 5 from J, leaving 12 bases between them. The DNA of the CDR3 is TGTGCCAGCAGCTTAGGAGGGCCAAGGGACGAGCAGTACGTC. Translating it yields CASSLGGPRDEQYV.

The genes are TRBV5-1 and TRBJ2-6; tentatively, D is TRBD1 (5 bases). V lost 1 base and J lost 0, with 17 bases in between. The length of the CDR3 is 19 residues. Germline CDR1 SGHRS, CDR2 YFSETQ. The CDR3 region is CASSLQADTPHSGANVLTF. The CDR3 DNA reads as TGCGCCAGCAGCTTGCAGGCGGACACCCCCCACTCTGGGGCCAACGTCCTGACTTTC.